This T cell receptor beta chain was captured in a study of blood T cell repertoires in COVID-19 (dated by TCRdb to 2018 to 2021). Notes on the research overall: The collaborator samples originated in the United States, Italy and Spain and spanned the acute and convalescent phases of COVID-19. The repertoires were released in a freely available public database meant as a resource for research on the immune response to SARS-CoV-2. The prospective study material was composed of cDNA or gDNA derived from T cells, B-cell-depleted T cells, or PBMCs. Where HLA class I and class II types were available, the types were taken from metadata supplied by the sample provider, not from assay-based typing. Subjects who had been exposed to COVID-19, were actively infected with it, or had recovered from it provided the deeply sampled blood TCRbeta repertoires that made up the dataset. Nearly every sample came with metadata listing a de-identified subject ID, COVID-19 status, age in years and sex. The samples were drawn from the first 160 participants of the ongoing ImmuneRACE study and from 1,254 subjects provided by 6 global collaborators. The investigation overall reported the following: Clinical and demographic metadata were provided uncurated, with the amount varying by source and participant.

Details on this clone: Its target antigen remains unknown. It has no much larger one-base neighbor in the sample; base qualities were not kept.

Participants in the prospective study were enrolled through a virtual design, were aged about 18 to 90 years, and lived in roughly 24 United States geographic areas. In the prospective study, cohorts were assigned on the basis of participant-reported clinical history obtained from a screening survey and a study questionnaire. Recovered participants in ImmuneRACE Cohort 3 were defined by two consecutive negative NP/OP PCR tests, clearance by a healthcare professional, or resolution of symptoms. Mobile phlebotomists in the prospective study collected whole blood, serum and a nasopharyngeal or oropharyngeal swab from every participant. Participants in the prospective study had the option to provide additional blood draws and questionnaires over an approximately 2-month period. Blood samples from the prospective study were shipped frozen or at room temperature prior to DNA extraction. TCRbeta CDR3 regions were amplified from genomic DNA by means of the immunoSEQ Assay, a bias-controlled multiplex PCR. In the paper's pipeline: Within the assay, amplification of reference gene primers was used to estimate how many nucleated cells each sample contained. Sequence reads were collapsed and filtered to measure the absolute abundance of every unique TCRbeta CDR3 rearrangement. For each sample, productive Simpson clonality was calculated as the square root of Simpson's diversity index across productive rearrangements. TCRdb obtained this table from immuneACCESS and retained in-frame rearrangements with V and J assigned. These tables miss some clones; where compared with another copy, unresolved V genes account for less than half of the shortfall, and the remainder is unexplained. That table gives V, J and clone size, and the DNA gave D and trimming. In this sample the table shows about 150,000 clones, just over 85% of which occur a single time. The ten top clones hold more than 3.5% of the sample.

The CDR3 contains 14 residues, cysteine and phenylalanine counted. Just the 42-base CDR3 DNA is kept, in frame starting at base 1. V gives up 7 bases and J gives up 4 bases, and the segment between their germline ends measures 13 bases. Based on the germline V gene (reference sequence), the CDR1 and CDR2 sequences are LNHDA and SQIVND. The rearranged chain carries TRBV19 and TRBJ2-2; 5 matching bases give a weak D call of TRBD1. The origin of this receptor is a man aged 50 or older who had recovered from COVID-19. The material sequenced was PBMCs or T cells enriched from blood (not recorded which). CDR3 region: CASTFRASTGELFF. The nucleotide sequence is TGTGCCAGTACCTTCAGGGCCTCCACCGGGGAGCTGTTTTTT. The full variable domain, completed from the reference TRBV19 and TRBJ2-2 proteins outside the CDR3, reads DGGITQSPKYLFRKEGQNVTLSCEQNLNHDAMYWYRQDPGQGLRLIYYSQIVNDFQKGDIAEGYSVSREKKESFPLTVTSAQKNPTAFYLCASTFRASTGELFFGEGSRLTVL.